The TCR beta chain described here comes from a study of cytomegalovirus exposure and HLA in healthy donors. At the level of the study: Researchers previously reported finding 117 million unique TCR beta sequences from roughly 170 million T cells. Broader study findings: In vitro experiments confirmed that a few CMV-associated chains were specific for CMV antigens.

Worth noting for this clone: Its cognate antigen is unknown.

The PCR contained 60 Vbeta and 13 Jbeta primers. Libraries were prepared by immunoSEQ multiplex PCR; TCRdb keeps only in-frame clonotypes and omits some of them. This table holds under 150,000 clones, roughly 75% found once. The CDR3 runs 12 residues. In germline, CDR1 is SQVTM, CDR2 ANQGSEA. V dropped 7 bases and J dropped 6; count of bases not matched to a gene: 8. The study sampled nominally healthy donors, though unrecorded immune exposures were likely. The sample taken for sequencing was PBMCs. The clonotype was recovered from a man aged 40-49 years in good health and CMV-seropositive. The chain has TRBV29-1 and TRBJ1-1, with 7 bases lining up with TRBD1. The CDR3 DNA reads TGCAGCGGAGGAGACAGGGTAGCTGAAGCTTTCTTT. It encodes CSGGDRVAEAFF.